This T cell receptor beta chain was profiled in a study of Ad26.COV2.S vaccination and SARS-CoV-2 variants. Study-wide context: Donor joined the COV1001 Ad26.COV2.S trial arm.

The CDR3 is made up of 15 amino acids. Per the germline V gene, CDR1 is MNHEY and CDR2 is SVGAGI. Germline trimming cut 6 bases from V and 3 bases from J; bases unmatched to any gene: 4. Treatment meaning: roughly 18 received Ad26.COV2.S at low or high dose, single or two shots; 5 received placebo; per-sample allocation not given. The samples were gathered on day 63 after the first injection of vaccine or placebo. Ad26.COV2.S expressed prefusion-stabilized spike from the original Wuhan strain. Data came from immunoSEQ multiplex PCR; TCRdb stores just in-frame clones and leaves some out. The sample consists of approximately 420,000 clones, approximately 86% of them appearing once. As concerns this clone: Its antigen is undetermined.

Study-wide points: Non-spike TCR breadth showed similarity between vaccine and placebo recipients. The TCR breadth and depth analyses may have produced an underestimate of total T cell responses.

This clonotype was obtained from a person aged 18 to 59 who received the Ad26.COV2.S COVID-19 vaccine or a placebo. This specimen consisted of peripheral blood, obtained in a trial of Ad26.COV2.S vaccine versus placebo. V and J are TRBV6-5 and TRBJ1-4; 10 nucleotides agree with TRBD1. CDR3 protein: CASRTDRGANEKLFF. The CDR3 coding sequence is TGTGCCAGCAGGACGGACAGGGGGGCTAATGAAAAACTGTTTTTT.